The entry below gives a single TCR beta chain sequence along with its context. This entry is derived from a study of OX40 agonist ivuxolimab in advanced cancers. Across the study: With ivuxolimab, an agonistic anti-OX40 (CD134) antibody, patients were treated. The dose of intravenous ivuxolimab that patients received every 2 weeks ranged from 0.01 to 10 mg/kg.

Systemic immunosuppression or autoimmune disease history was grounds to exclude patients. Sampled blood was obtained at baseline, cycle 4 day 1, and cycle 7 day 1. Clones were sequenced by immunoSEQ multiplex PCR, and TCRdb holds only the in-frame ones, with some missing. Of 66,000 or so clones detected, approximately 86% appear once; the ten largest clones hold about 2.1%. Germline V CDR1 and CDR2: KGHSH, LQKENI. V lost 3 bases to trimming and J lost 2 bases; unmatched junction nucleotides: 12. The CDR3 runs 18 residues. The gene calls are TRBV18 and TRBJ1-2, with 10 bases identical to TRBD1. The source is an adult with an advanced solid tumor such as melanoma, head and neck, liver or kidney cancer. The starting material was CD4+ or CD8+ T cells sorted from blood, obtained in a trial of the OX40 agonist ivuxolimab. The CDR3 loop reads CASSPLGGTGDTNYGYTF. CDR3 sequence (DNA): TGTGCCAGCTCACCCCTCGGCGGGACAGGGGATACAAACTATGGCTACACCTTC. Based on the CDR3 plus reference TRBV18 and TRBJ1-2, the full variable domain is NAGVMQNPRHLVRRRGQEARLRCSPMKGHSHVYWYRQLPEEGLKFMVYLQKENIIDESGMPKERFSAEFPKEGPSILRIQQVVRGDSAAYFCASSPLGGTGDTNYGYTFGSGTRLTVV.